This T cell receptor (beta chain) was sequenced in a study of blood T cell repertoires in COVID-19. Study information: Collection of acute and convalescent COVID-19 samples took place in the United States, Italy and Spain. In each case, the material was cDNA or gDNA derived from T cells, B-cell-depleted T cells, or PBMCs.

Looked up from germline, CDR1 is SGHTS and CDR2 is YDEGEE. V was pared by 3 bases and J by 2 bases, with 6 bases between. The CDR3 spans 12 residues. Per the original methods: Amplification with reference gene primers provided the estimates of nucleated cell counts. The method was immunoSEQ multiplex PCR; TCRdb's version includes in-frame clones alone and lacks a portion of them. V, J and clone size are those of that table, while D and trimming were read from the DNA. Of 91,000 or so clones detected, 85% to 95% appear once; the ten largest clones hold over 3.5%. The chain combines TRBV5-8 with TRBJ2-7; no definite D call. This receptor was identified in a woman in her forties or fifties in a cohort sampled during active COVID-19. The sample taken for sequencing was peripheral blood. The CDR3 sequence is CASSYLPYEQYF. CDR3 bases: TGTGCCAGCAGCTACTTACCCTACGAGCAGTACTTC. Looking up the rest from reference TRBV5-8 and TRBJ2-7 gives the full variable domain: EAGVTQSPTHLIKTRGQQATLRCSPISGHTSVYWYQQALGLGLQFLLWYDEGEERNRGNFPPRFSGRQFPNYSSELNVNALELEDSALYLCASSYLPYEQYFGPGTRLTVT.